These T cell receptor beta chains were read from a single sample in a study of T-cell reconstitution after alpha-beta-depleted transplantation in children. MiXCR, run by TCRdb on the PCR reads, gives a single entry per CDR3 protein. The data show some 640,000 distinct CDR3 sequences, roughly 17% seen once. The sample was PBMCs from the stem cell graft donor, taken from the stem cell graft. The source is a human donor who donated a stem cell graft to a child with acute myeloid leukemia. CDR3s include the opening cysteine and the closing phenylalanine or tryptophan.

V gene: TRBV6-5
J gene: TRBJ1-1
CDR3 protein: CASSYLQGRSTEAFF

V gene: TRBV28
J gene: TRBJ1-1
CDR3 protein: CASYSTNTEAFF

V gene: TRBV5-1
J gene: TRBJ1-2
CDR3 protein: CASSLSVRTGGGYTF

V gene: TRBV20-1
J gene: TRBJ2-3
CDR3 protein: CSARANIPTSTDTQYF

V gene: TRBV24-1
J gene: TRBJ1-1
CDR3 protein: CATSDFAETEAFF

V gene: TRBV15
J gene: TRBJ1-1
CDR3 protein: CATSRDAQLNTEAFF

V gene: TRBV7-9
J gene: TRBJ2-3
CDR3 protein: CASSGGRGNTDTQYF

V gene: TRBV4-3
J gene: TRBJ1-1
CDR3 protein: CASGQAPQGNSEAFF

V gene: TRBV7-2
J gene: TRBJ2-1
CDR3 protein: CASSLGGPANEQFF

V gene: TRBV25-1
J gene: TRBJ1-1
CDR3 protein: CASSDSLDGLTEAFF

V gene: TRBV7-9
J gene: TRBJ1-1
CDR3 protein: CASRSGQLNTEAFF

V gene: TRBV20-1
J gene: TRBJ1-1
CDR3 protein: CSAYRNTEAFF

V gene: TRBV20-1
J gene: TRBJ1-5
CDR3 protein: CSATKQGATGNQPQHF

V gene: TRBV4-2
J gene: TRBJ2-1
CDR3 protein: CASSQKTSYNEQFF

V gene: TRBV7-2
J gene: TRBJ1-1
CDR3 protein: CASSLVAGGPNTEAFF

V gene: TRBV29-1
J gene: TRBJ1-4
CDR3 protein: CGTGGEKLFF

V gene: TRBV13
J gene: TRBJ1-2
CDR3 protein: CASSLGRTGEVDGYTF

V gene: TRBV7-9
J gene: TRBJ2-1
CDR3 protein: CASSSGLAVSYNEQFF

V gene: TRBV4-2
J gene: TRBJ1-2
CDR3 protein: CASSQDRNIANYGYTF

V gene: TRBV5-1
J gene: TRBJ2-1
CDR3 protein: CASSPTSGTGNEQFF

V gene: TRBV5-1
J gene: TRBJ2-7
CDR3 protein: CASTLTGTAFYEQYF

V gene: TRBV29-1
J gene: TRBJ2-2
CDR3 protein: CSVVEGANTGELFF

V gene: TRBV29-1
J gene: TRBJ1-1
CDR3 protein: CSAGTGLTEAFF

V gene: TRBV20-1
J gene: TRBJ2-5
CDR3 protein: CSARSGGARETQYF

V gene: TRBV7-2
J gene: TRBJ2-2
CDR3 protein: CASSSTANTGELFF

V gene: TRBV20-1
J gene: TRBJ1-6
CDR3 protein: CSARDRLGGTYNSPLHF

V gene: TRBV7-9
J gene: TRBJ2-1
CDR3 protein: CASSPPGHPPGNEQFF

V gene: TRBV27
J gene: TRBJ1-2
CDR3 protein: CASSELGGRGGYTF

V gene: TRBV5-1
J gene: TRBJ2-1
CDR3 protein: CASSLGASGIGEQFF

V gene: TRBV7-6
J gene: TRBJ1-1
CDR3 protein: CASSLVGTGEGTEAFF

V gene: TRBV6-5
J gene: TRBJ1-5
CDR3 protein: CASSYSRTNQPQHF

V gene: TRBV5-1
J gene: TRBJ1-1
CDR3 protein: CASSPRASKGDTEAFF

V gene: TRBV20-1
J gene: TRBJ1-1
CDR3 protein: CSARSGGTVNTEAFF

V gene: TRBV24-1
J gene: TRBJ2-1
CDR3 protein: CATSDSSSGTYNEQFF

V gene: TRBV7-6
J gene: TRBJ2-2
CDR3 protein: CASSLAPGDKGGEPFF

V gene: TRBV5-1
J gene: TRBJ2-5
CDR3 protein: CASSSRLAEYQETQYF

V gene: TRBV6-2/TRBV6-3
J gene: TRBJ1-4
CDR3 protein: CASSYDSSNEKLFF

V gene: TRBV7-6
J gene: TRBJ2-3
CDR3 protein: CASSPVWGNTQYF

V gene: TRBV7-9
J gene: TRBJ2-7
CDR3 protein: CASSLGQGPSSYEQYF

V gene: TRBV5-1
J gene: TRBJ1-1
CDR3 protein: CASSLEGSGTTEAFF

V gene: TRBV6-5
J gene: TRBJ2-1
CDR3 protein: CASSYWAGENEDNEQFF

V gene: TRBV19
J gene: TRBJ2-5
CDR3 protein: CASSIITGKRSQYF